The present TCR beta chain was sequenced within a study of OX40 agonist ivuxolimab in advanced cancers. Assay: immunoSEQ multiplex PCR; the TCRdb copy retains only in-frame clones and omits some. The table has about 7,300 clones, around 85% seen once. V was clipped by 10 bases and J by 4 bases, with 20 bases between them. CDR1 is SNHLY, CDR2 FYNNEI, per germline. This CDR3 comprises 15 residues. The sequence came from an adult with an advanced solid tumor such as melanoma, head and neck, liver or kidney cancer. The V gene is TRBV2, the J gene TRBJ2-1; D gene ambiguous. Sequencing was performed on CD4+ or CD8+ T cells sorted from blood, taken in a trial of the OX40 agonist ivuxolimab. The DNA for the CDR3 is TGTGCCACCAACCCGGTTGGGGTAGTGTACAATGAGCAGTTCTTC. This gives the protein CATNPVGVVYNEQFF.